The entry below gives a single T cell receptor (beta chain) sequence along with its context. A Seattle source enrolled patients during active infection and followed them longitudinally. Original methodology: Reference gene primer amplification yielded estimated nucleated cell counts. TCRdb's table, derived via immunoSEQ multiplex PCR, lists solely in-frame clones and lacks some. The D gene and trimming were derived from the DNA, and the V and J assignments and clone size from that table. The sample consists of some 350,000 clones, around 89% of them appearing once. This sample is part of a study of blood T cell repertoires in COVID-19. In the study overall: Samples taken during acute and convalescent COVID-19 were collected in the United States, Italy and Spain. T cells, B-cell-depleted T cells, or PBMCs provided the cDNA or gDNA that served as material.

CDR3 length: 11 amino acids. Germline-derived CDR1 and CDR2 are WSHSY and SAAADI. V lost 5 bases to trimming and J lost 6 bases; unmatched junction nucleotides: 0. This chain links TRBV10-2 with TRBJ1-1; TRBD1 aligns across 7 bases. Material: peripheral blood. This receptor was taken from a young woman with COVID-19, enrolled during active disease. CDR3 sequence reads: CASSQGAEAFF. In nucleotides, the CDR3 is TGCGCCAGCAGTCAGGGGGCTGAAGCTTTCTTT.